Described below is a single TCR beta chain sequence and its context. Its antigen is undetermined. The naive CD8 subset, CD45RO-negative cells positively selected for CCR7, excluded terminally differentiated effector memory CD45RA+ cells. This sample stems from a study of shared clonotypes between healthy human individuals. Study as a whole: Ranging from 18 to 49 in age, donors were two women and a few men.

The length of the CDR3 is 15 residues. In germline, CDR1 is SEHNR, CDR2 FQNEAQ (reference sequence). The ends were cut back, 0 bases at V and 8 bases at J, with 16 bases in the middle. General study findings and limits: Exclusively blood specimens were collected; tissue repertoires likely differ. What naive subsets generally showed was a larger estimated richness than memory subsets showed. Deeper or shallower sequencing was expected to change how clonotypes are shared among donors.

The data were produced by immunoSEQ multiplex PCR, yet TCRdb's version contains in-frame clones alone and is incomplete. The sample lists over 750,000 clones, approximately 96% occurring once. The TCR sequence derives from a man aged 30 to 45 in good health. V and J are TRBV7-9 and TRBJ1-2; no firm D call. Material for sequencing was naive CD8+ T cells sorted from blood. CDR3 nucleotide sequence: TGTGCCAGCAGCTTAGCGGTTAATCCCAGAGGAGGCTACACCTTC. Translating gives CASSLAVNPRGGYTF.